This TCR beta chain comes out of a study of T cells in Graves' hyperthyroidism and ophthalmopathy. General study points: Stable hyperthyroidism and ophthalmopathy were separated using 13 V-J signatures.

A patient was excluded if there was uncontrolled infection, other autoimmune disease, pregnancy or lactation. Diagnosis rested on symptoms, serum thyroxine and TRAb, thyroid ultrasound, and orbital computed tomography. Blood was drawn at first hyperthyroidism diagnosis, before any ophthalmopathy symptoms. The V and J ends lost 5 bases and 3 bases respectively, with 11 bases between them. In germline, CDR1 is LNHDA, CDR2 SQIVND (reference sequence). This CDR3 has 14 residues. This clonotype was observed at least ten times. The target antigen is unknown. Amplified TCR beta CDR3 regions derived from RNA transcripts. First-round RT-PCR with HTBI primers amplified the TCR CDR3 region. MiXCR was run by TCRdb on the multiplex PCR reads, yielding one entry per CDR3 protein. This table has approximately 600,000 distinct CDR3 sequences, approximately 15% appearing once.

The sequencing sample was made of blood. The source is a woman aged 30 to 39 with Graves' hyperthyroidism that later progressed to Graves' ophthalmopathy. This rearrangement joins TRBV19 to TRBJ1-3; D unresolved. The CDR3 DNA is TGTGCCAGTAGTCGTCAGGAGTTTGGAAACACCATATATTTT. The encoded protein is CASSRQEFGNTIYF.